This TCR beta chain was obtained from a study of cytomegalovirus exposure and HLA in healthy donors. Study-level points and caveats: Listed as cytomegalovirus-associated were over 150 TCR beta chains.

Produced via immunoSEQ multiplex PCR; TCRdb's table is partial and in-frame only. This table holds roughly 150,000 clones, about 90% found once. As to this clone: Antigen: not known.

There are 15 residues in the CDR3. The germline CDR1 and CDR2 sequences are SGHDN and FVKESK. V lost 1 base to trimming and J lost 5 bases, with 14 bases between them. Source material: PBMCs. The J gene is TRBJ2-5, the V gene TRBV14; D is undetermined. The receptor comes from a woman aged 18-29 years in good health and CMV-seropositive. CDR3 bases: TGTGCCAGCAGCCAAGGTCGGGTTATTGGGGAGACCCAGTACTTC. This translates into CASSQGRVIGETQYF.